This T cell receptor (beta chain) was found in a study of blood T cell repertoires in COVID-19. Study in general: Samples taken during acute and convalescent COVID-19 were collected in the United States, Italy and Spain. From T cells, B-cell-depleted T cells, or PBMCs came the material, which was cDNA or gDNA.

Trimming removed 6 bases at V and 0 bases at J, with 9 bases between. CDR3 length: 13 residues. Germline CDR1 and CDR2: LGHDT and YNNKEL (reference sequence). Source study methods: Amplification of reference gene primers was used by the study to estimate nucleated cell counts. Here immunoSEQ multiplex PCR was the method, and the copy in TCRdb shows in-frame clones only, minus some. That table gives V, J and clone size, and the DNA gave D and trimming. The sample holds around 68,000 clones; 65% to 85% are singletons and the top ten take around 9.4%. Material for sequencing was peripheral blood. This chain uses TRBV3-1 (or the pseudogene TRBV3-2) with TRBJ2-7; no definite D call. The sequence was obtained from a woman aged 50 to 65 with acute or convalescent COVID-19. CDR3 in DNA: TGTGCCAGCAGAACCGACAACTCCTACGAGCAGTACTTC. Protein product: CASRTDNSYEQYF.